This record looks at one T cell receptor (beta chain) sequence and its context. It may be a read error: a sequence one base away is much more abundant. Each donor supplied ten milliliters of peripheral blood. Extraction yielded at least 6 micrograms of total RNA per sample. It was with a sample-barcoded 5' primer and a J-beta primer mix that a second PCR of roughly 7 to 12 cycles was run. TCRdb analysed the 5' RACE reads with MiXCR anew, one entry per CDR3 protein. The data contain about a million distinct CDR3 sequences, more than 30% of them seen just once; the ten biggest clones take up 13%. This sample stems from a study of blood T cells in healthy people across ages. Study at large: When template switching was applied, about one barcoded beta molecule was captured per two T cells.

Germline-derived CDR1 and CDR2 are SGHRS and YFSETQ. The CDR3 sequence is 14 residues long. This chain links TRBV5-1 with TRBJ2-7; D possibly matches TRBD1 or TRBD2 (5 bases each). Sequencing was carried out using blood. The receptor was isolated from a man younger than 35 in good health. The CDR3 spells CTSSVIEGSYEQYF. The CDR3 DNA sequence: TGCACCAGCAGCGTCATCGAGGGGTCCTACGAGCAGTACTTC.